These T cell receptor beta chains were read from a single sample in a study of T cell changes during pregnancy in multiple sclerosis. The repertoire was sequenced with immunoSEQ multiplex PCR; TCRdb's copy has only in-frame clones and lacks some. The data show around 43,000 clones, about 90% seen once. The sample in question was CD4+ T cells from peripheral blood mononuclear cells, obtained before pregnancy. Receptors originate from a female donor with multiple sclerosis, enrolled in a pregnancy study. CDR3s include the opening cysteine and the closing phenylalanine or tryptophan. The D gene is left open where the match is weak. Clone size is stated in some rows and not others, as once, few, many or a class when expanded.

>TRBV29-1|.|.|TRBJ1-2|14
CSVERGSSNYGYTF
TGCAGCGTTGAAAGAGGGAGCTCCAACTATGGCTACACCTTC
>TRBV5-4|.|.|TRBJ2-7|14
CASSLGLSSYEQYF
TGTGCCAGCAGCCTGGGACTGAGCTCCTACGAGCAGTACTTC
>TRBV7-9|TRBD1|.|TRBJ1-2|14
CASSYGQGGYGYTF
TGTGCCAGCAGCTACGGACAGGGTGGTTATGGCTACACCTTC
>TRBV5-6|.|.|TRBJ1-2|15
CASSSSSGGNYGYTF
TGTGCCAGCAGCTCCTCCTCGGGGGGAAACTATGGCTACACCTTC
>TRBV28|TRBD2|.|TRBJ2-7|18
CASSSGLAVGPLSYEQYF
TGTGCCAGCAGCTCCGGGCTAGCGGTAGGACCACTCTCCTACGAGCAGTACTTC
>TRBV18|TRBD1|.|TRBJ2-5|24
CASSPRSYRGQGSFVGRTKETQYF
TGTGCCAGCTCCCCAAGGTCATATCGGGGACAGGGTTCTTTCGTCGGGAGGACCAAAGAGACCCAGTACTTC
>TRBV7-9|TRBD2|.|TRBJ2-1|16
CASSPLGGRTYNEQFF
TGTGCCAGCAGCCCCCTCGGGGGGAGAACCTACAATGAGCAGTTCTTC
>TRBV9|.|.|TRBJ1-5|15
CASSVDGNSNQPQHF
TGTGCCAGCAGCGTAGACGGGAATAGCAATCAGCCCCAGCATTTT
>TRBV5-1|TRBD2|.|TRBJ2-5|16
CASSPLAGGQQETQYF
TGCGCCAGCAGTCCTCTAGCGGGAGGGCAGCAAGAGACCCAGTACTTC
>TRBV2|.|.|TRBJ1-5|15
CASSENSPGNQPQHF
TGTGCCAGCAGTGAAAATAGTCCGGGAAATCAGCCCCAGCATTTT
>TRBV6-1|.|.|TRBJ2-7|11
CASGRGDEQYF
TGTGCCAGCGGCAGGGGGGACGAGCAGTACTTC
>TRBV2|.|.|TRBJ1-5|14
CASSESGGLQPQHF
TGTGCCAGCAGTGAAAGCGGGGGCCTCCAGCCCCAGCATTTT
>TRBV28|.|.|TRBJ1-5|14
CASSFATAYQPQHF
TGTGCCAGCAGTTTCGCGACAGCTTATCAGCCCCAGCATTTT
>TRBV6-1|.|.|TRBJ1-2|15
CASIRTAFTQYGYTF
TGTGCCAGCATCAGGACTGCTTTTACCCAATATGGCTACACCTTC
>TRBV14|TRBD2|.|TRBJ2-1|11
CASSPSGKQFF
TGTGCCAGCAGTCCTAGCGGGAAGCAGTTCTTC
>TRBV6-1|.|.|TRBJ2-7|15
CASSVGKDWSYEQYF
TGTGCCAGCAGTGTCGGGAAAGACTGGAGCTACGAGCAGTACTTC
>TRBV7-6|TRBD2|.|TRBJ2-5|15
CASSATGTRQETQYF
TGTGCCAGCAGCGCAACCGGGACTAGGCAAGAGACCCAGTACTTC
>TRBV9|TRBD2|.|TRBJ2-2|14
CASSLTSADGELFF
TGTGCCAGCAGCCTCACTAGCGCTGACGGGGAGCTGTTTTTT
>TRBV30|.|.|TRBJ1-6|15
CAWCDPGYTGSPLHF
TGTGCCTGGTGTGATCCCGGGTACACTGGTTCACCCCTCCACTTT
>TRBV9|TRBD2|once|TRBJ2-1|15
CASSAGTTLYNEQFF
TGTGCCAGCAGCGCCGGGACTACTCTCTACAATGAGCAGTTCTTC
>TRBV27|.|.|TRBJ2-7|14
CASGAGVGPLQQYF
TGTGCCAGCGGGGCCGGTGTGGGTCCATTACAGCAGTACTTC
>TRBV28|.|.|TRBJ1-3|15
CASSLTDNSGNTIYF
TGTGCCAGCAGTCTCACGGACAACTCTGGAAACACCATATATTTT
>TRBV7-9|.|.|TRBJ2-3|15
CASRLERALADTQYF
TGTGCCAGCCGCTTAGAGAGGGCCTTAGCAGATACGCAGTATTTT
>TRBV9|TRBD1|.|TRBJ2-5|14
CASSASQGAETQYF
TGTGCCAGCAGCGCGTCACAGGGGGCGGAGACCCAGTACTTC
>TRBV7-9|TRBD1|.|TRBJ1-5|14
CASSPGGLSQPQHF
TGTGCCAGCAGCCCAGGGGGCCTCAGTCAGCCCCAGCATTTT
>TRBV18|.|.|TRBJ1-5|14
CASSPGGGNQPQHF
TGTGCCAGCTCGCCCGGGGGAGGCAATCAGCCCCAGCATTTT
>TRBV4-2|TRBD2|.|TRBJ2-5|16
CASSQPKLAGQETQYF
TGTGCCAGCAGCCAACCCAAACTAGCGGGTCAAGAGACCCAGTACTTC
>TRBV15|.|.|TRBJ2-7|15
CATSRDRASSYEQYF
TGTGCCACCAGCAGAGACAGGGCGAGCTCCTACGAGCAGTACTTC
>TRBV5-5|.|once|TRBJ2-1|12
CASSLSLNEQFF
TGTGCCAGCAGCTTAAGCCTCAATGAGCAGTTCTTC
>TRBV7-9|.|.|TRBJ2-2|14
CASSFYSNAGELFF
TGTGCCAGCAGCTTCTATAGTAACGCCGGGGAGCTGTTTTTT
>TRBV7-2|TRBD2|.|TRBJ2-7|14
CASSRLAGGYEQYF
TGTGCCAGCAGCCGACTAGCGGGAGGCTACGAGCAGTACTTC
>TRBV6-6|TRBD2|.|TRBJ2-2|16
CASSPSGRANTGELFF
TGTGCCAGCAGCCCAAGCGGGAGGGCGAACACCGGGGAGCTGTTTTTT
>TRBV19|.|.|TRBJ2-1|16
CASSIPNRVPYNEQFF
TGTGCCAGTAGTATCCCCAACAGGGTTCCCTACAATGAGCAGTTCTTC